This TCR beta chain was recorded in a study of cytomegalovirus exposure and HLA in healthy donors. Across the whole study: The same platform was used for the 95 to 150 validation repertoires and the approximately 670 first-cohort repertoires, a later analysis reported. Study-level points and caveats: Specific recognition of CMV antigens was confirmed in vitro for a few chains (all CMV-associated). With high specificity and sensitivity, the classifier reportedly diagnosed cytomegalovirus status. It was found in a later analysis that first-cohort TCR clusters tended to co-occur in the 90 to 150 validation repertoires.

The CDR3 totals 14 residues. Trimming shortened V by 4 bases and J by 5 bases, and 12 bases separated the two germline ends. CDR1 and CDR2 (germline): SGHTA, FQGNSA. The method was immunoSEQ multiplex PCR; TCRdb's version includes in-frame clones alone and lacks a portion of them. In the table there are roughly 130,000 clones, roughly 86% of which are singletons. A word on this clone: Antigen unknown.

The sample taken for sequencing was PBMCs. The chain recombines TRBV7-2 with TRBJ2-1, with D perhaps TRBD2 (5 bases). The clonotype comes from a young man in good health and CMV-seronegative. Here the CDR3 DNA reads TGTGCCAGCAGCTCCGGGAACAAGAACAATGAGCAGTTCTTC. It specifies CASSSGNKNNEQFF.